The 7 T cell receptor beta chains presented below share a single source sample, sequenced in a study of beta chain features in type 1 diabetes. cDNA synthesis used the whole RNA isolate, giving expressed TCRB sequences. This table comes from immunoSEQ multiplex PCR, and its TCRdb copy is limited to in-frame clones, with some not included. The repertoire holds fewer than 350,000 clones, with around 20% as singletons. Sequenced material: naive CD4+ T cells from blood. These receptors were collected from a young woman in good health.

The V gene is TRBV19, the J gene TRBJ2-3, with 7 bases matching TRBD2. The CDR3 is 15 amino acids. Looked up from germline, CDR1 is LNHDA and CDR2 is SQIVND (reference sequence). With 6 bases clipped from V and 6 bases from J, the junction kept 12 bases outside the gene matches. CDR3 loop: CASSPRPSGGDTQYF. The CDR3 DNA reads TGTGCCAGTAGCCCACGGCCTAGCGGAGGGGATACGCAGTATTTT.

This clone came up a few times. The chain couples TRBV29-1 to TRBJ2-2, with D hard to call. There are 12 residues in the CDR3. V lost 5 bases and J lost 0, with 4 bases in between. Germline CDR1 SQVTM, CDR2 ANQGSEA. CDR3: CSVLPNTGELFF. CDR3 nucleotide sequence: TGCAGCGTTCTACCGAACACCGGGGAGCTGTTTTTT.

This clone was seen a few times. The chain uses TRBV2 and TRBJ2-7, with D perhaps matching TRBD2 (6 bases). The V and J ends lost 7 bases and 2 bases respectively, with 21 bases between them. Germline-derived CDR1 and CDR2 are SNHLY and FYNNEI. This CDR3 contains 16 residues. The CDR3 DNA reads TGTGCCAGCATAAAATATGGAGGGAGTACCCCCTACGAGCAGTACTTC. It encodes CASIKYGGSTPYEQYF.

The genes are TRBV4-1 and TRBJ1-2, with D unclear. The CDR3 runs to 14 residues. The V gene lost 2 bases and the J gene lost 4 bases, with 11 bases spanning the gap. CDR1 and CDR2 from the germline V gene are MGHRA and YSYEKL. CDR3 DNA: TGCGCCAGCAGCCAAACTGTTATCTTCTATGGCTACACCTTC. Translating gives CASSQTVIFYGYTF.

V usage is TRBV5-7 and J usage is TRBJ2-1; 9 nucleotides line up with TRBD2. TRBV5-7 is an open reading frame, and its role is uncertain. V lost 2 bases, J lost 3 bases, and 3 bases stayed unmatched. This CDR3 comprises 15 residues. The CDR3 nucleotides are TGTGCCAGCAGCTTCGGACTAGCGTGCTACAATGAGCAGTTCTTC. Translating it yields CASSFGLACYNEQFF.

The chain uses TRBV19 and TRBJ1-1; D not certain. The CDR3 extends over 13 amino acids. Germline V gene data show CDR1 as LNHDA and CDR2 as SQIVND (reference sequence). Trimming stripped 7 bases from V and 1 base from J, with 10 bases between. The CDR3 DNA is TGTGCCAGTACTCTACAGAGGAACACTGAAGCTTTCTTT. Its translation: CASTLQRNTEAFF.

The chain links TRBV6-1 to TRBJ2-5; 8 nucleotides agree with TRBD1. V shed 0 bases, J shed 5 bases, and the junction held 2 bases outside the gene matches. The CDR3 consists of 14 residues. Germline V CDR1 and CDR2: MNHNS, SASEGT. CDR3 in amino acids: CASSEADRGETQYF. CDR3 nucleotide sequence: TGTGCCAGCAGTGAAGCCGACAGGGGCGAGACCCAGTACTTC.